Here is one T cell receptor beta chain with its context. Antigen: not known. Amplification used primers for 54 TRBV and 13 TRBJ segments. Using immunoSEQ multiplex PCR, the repertoire was profiled, and TCRdb retains in-frame clones only, with some absent. Here the sample spans around 100,000 clones, about 91% being singletons. The entry originates in a study of T cell repertoires and HLA-DP antigens. Study as a whole: CD4+ T cells were cocultured with HeLa cells expressing HLA-DP. DNA input averaged approximately 220 ng in sorted CD137+CD4+ and roughly 1,100 ng in pre-culture CD4+. Study-wide results and caveats: Total CD4+ responders were stimulated by HeLa antigen-presenting cells.

V dropped 0 bases and J dropped 6; count of bases not matched to a gene: 16. Germline CDR1 reads MNHNS; CDR2 reads SASEGT. The CDR3 runs to 18 residues. Sequencing was done on a sample of CD4+ T cells from PBMCs. This sequence was found in a woman aged 18-30 years in good health and CMV-seronegative. The rearrangement links TRBV6-1 to TRBJ2-7, with 8 bases aligning to TRBD1. The CDR3 nucleotides read TGTGCCAGCAGTGAAGCGGCCAATGATCGACAGGGGAGCATCGAGCAGTACTTC. The encoded protein is CASSEAANDRQGSIEQYF.